Here is one T cell receptor (beta chain) with its context. This sample was included in a study of cytomegalovirus exposure and HLA in healthy donors. The PCR employed 60 Vbeta primers together with 13 Jbeta primers. The table came from immunoSEQ multiplex PCR; TCRdb's copy has only in-frame clones and leaves some out. The table records 120,000 or so clones, around four fifths of them present only once. Sequenced sample: PBMCs. This TCR derives from a young man in good health and CMV-seropositive.

CDR3 coding DNA: TGCGCCAGCAGCCAAGATTTGGGGCTTTATGACTACGAGCAGTACTTC. This translates into CASSQDLGLYDYEQYF. The V gene is TRBV4-3, the J gene TRBJ2-7, with D possibly being TRBD1 (5 bases). Germline-derived CDR1 and CDR2 are LGHNA and YSLEER. CDR3 length equals 16 residues. V was trimmed by 0 bases and J by 3 bases, leaving 15 bases between them.